This T cell receptor beta chain emerged from a study of cytomegalovirus exposure and HLA in healthy donors. General study findings and limits: It was reportedly the case that the classifier diagnosed cytomegalovirus status with high specificity and sensitivity. DRB1 showed the most TCR associations and HLA-C the fewest in a later analysis, as rates varied by HLA locus.

As for this clone: Its specificity is unknown.

The primer mix had 60 Vbeta and 13 Jbeta primers. Sequenced by immunoSEQ multiplex PCR; TCRdb stores in-frame clones only, minus some. Altogether over 100,000 clones are present, approximately 78% being singletons, with the ten largest covering approximately 1.6%. The germline V gene encodes CDR1 SGHVS and CDR2 FQNEAQ. The CDR3 sequence is 15 residues long. The rearrangement joins TRBV7-8 to TRBJ2-5, with TRBD1 matching over 7 bases. The J call could be wrong; TRBJ2-7 is a better fit for the DNA end. What was sequenced was PBMCs. The origin of this receptor is a female donor in good health and CMV-seronegative. This CDR3 is CASSRSGQSNYEQYF. The CDR3 bases are TGTGCCAGCAGCCGATCGGGACAGAGCAATTACGAGCAGTACTTC.